A selection of T cell receptor beta chains follows, all from one sample in a study of blood T cells in healthy people across ages. Via MiXCR, TCRdb re-called the 5' RACE reads, giving one row per CDR3 protein. The sample includes about 930,000 distinct CDR3 sequences, 25% to 35% of them seen just once. These data also featured in a second study, about T cells of mothers and their children.

The sequenced material came from blood. These receptors were obtained from a woman between 40 and 55 years old in good health. Each CDR3 is given with its conserved first and last residue. D genes are given only for firm matches. Size is omitted from some rows. Given values are once, few, many or a class for expanded clones.

clone size | J gene | D gene | V gene | CDR3 DNA | CDR3 protein
many | TRBJ1-2 | NA | TRBV5-1 | TGCGCCAGCAGCTTTGGGGGACATAACTATGGCTACACCTTC | CASSFGGHNYGYTF
NA | TRBJ2-4 | TRBD2 | TRBV28 | TGTGCCAGCAGGGGGGTAGCGGGAGTGGAAGAGCAGTACTTC | CASRGVAGVEEQYF
NA | TRBJ1-1 | NA | TRBV10-3 | TGTGCCATCAGTGGCGGGGGTTCCATGAACACTGAAGCTTTCTTT | CAISGGGSMNTEAFF
NA | TRBJ2-7 | NA | TRBV27 | TGTGCCAGCAGTTATGGGTCCGGGTCAACCTACGAGCAGTACTTC | CASSYGSGSTYEQYF
NA | TRBJ1-6 | TRBD1 | TRBV20-1 | TGCAGCGCCCGTAGGACAGGGGCACCCCTCCACTTT | CSARRTGAPLHF
few | TRBJ2-1 | TRBD2 | TRBV4-1 | TGCGCCAGCAGCCGCGCGGAGACTAGCCGGTACAATGAGCAGTTCTTC | CASSRAETSRYNEQFF
few | TRBJ1-2 | NA | TRBV3-1 | TGTGCCAGCAGCTCAGCGGGTGGACGGACATTTGGCTACACCTTC | CASSSAGGRTFGYTF
NA | TRBJ2-3 | NA | TRBV12-3/TRBV12-4 | TGTGCCAGCAGTTTAGATGTTGGAGGGCCAGATACGCAGTATTTT | CASSLDVGGPDTQYF
NA | TRBJ2-3 | NA | TRBV7-9 | TGTGCCAGCTCCGTGAGCGGAAGCACAGATACGCAGTATTTT | CASSVSGSTDTQYF
few | TRBJ1-1 | TRBD1 | TRBV20-1 | TGCAGTGCTAGAGGGGACAGGTCTGAAGCTTTCTTT | CSARGDRSEAFF
many | TRBJ2-5 | NA | TRBV11-2 | TGTGCCAGCAGCTTAGGGTTTGGGGTATTGCAAGAGACCCAGTACTTC | CASSLGFGVLQETQYF
NA | TRBJ2-5 | TRBD2 | TRBV24-1 | TGTGTCACCAGTGACCCGGGACTAGCGGGGCCTCCGGAGACCCAGTACTTC | CVTSDPGLAGPPETQYF
NA | TRBJ2-5 | TRBD1 | TRBV20-1 | TGCAGTGCTACAGGGGGCGCGGAGACCCAGTACTTC | CSATGGAETQYF
NA | TRBJ1-1 | NA | TRBV6-2/TRBV6-3 | TGTGCCAGCAGTTACATTGGGCAGGGATCAAGCACTGAAGCTTTCTTT | CASSYIGQGSSTEAFF
few | TRBJ2-7 | NA | TRBV20-1 | TGCAGTGCTAGAGATCTAAGGGGCAACTCCTACGAGCAGTACTTC | CSARDLRGNSYEQYF
once | TRBJ2-6 | NA | TRBV11-1 | TGTGCCAGCAGCAGCCGTATGCTCTATCGTGCCGGAATAGGAGACTCTGGGGCCAACGTCCTGACTTTC | CASSSRMLYRAGIGDSGANVLTF
many | TRBJ1-1 | NA | TRBV12-3/TRBV12-4 | TGTGCCAGCAGTTCCCTCGGGACACATCGAAGGGAAGCTTTCTTT | CASSSLGTHRREAFF
many | TRBJ2-1 | NA | TRBV28 | TGTGCCAGCAGCCCGGGTTATGGCCCTTACAATGAGCAGTTCTTC | CASSPGYGPYNEQFF
few | TRBJ2-7 | NA | TRBV4-1 | TGCGCCAGCAGCCAAAGTAATCTGGAGCGGCCGGCCTGCGAGCAGTACTTC | CASSQSNLERPACEQYF
many | TRBJ2-1 | NA | TRBV4-3 | TGCGCCAGCAGCGGAACGATTCAGGAATCGGGCTTGGTCAATGAGCAGTTCTTC | CASSGTIQESGLVNEQFF
few | TRBJ1-1 | NA | TRBV10-3 | TGTGCCACAACAACCGGGACGGATCGCACTGAAGCTTTCTTT | CATTTGTDRTEAFF
few | TRBJ1-4 | NA | TRBV5-8 | TGTGCCAGCAGCGGAGACGATACCCATGAAAAACTGTTTTTT | CASSGDDTHEKLFF
NA | TRBJ2-3 | TRBD1 | TRBV5-1 | TGCGCCAGCAGTCCACCGACAGGGTTTAGCACAGATACGCAGTATTTT | CASSPPTGFSTDTQYF
NA | TRBJ2-5 | NA | TRBV27 | TGTGCCAGCAGCAGAGCCCTCGGGGCGCGTGAGACCCAGTACTTC | CASSRALGARETQYF
NA | TRBJ1-6 | NA | TRBV6-2/TRBV6-3 | TGTGCCAGCAGTATACAGTTGGGTATGCGGTCACCCCTCCACTTT | CASSIQLGMRSPLHF
few | TRBJ2-5 | TRBD2 | TRBV27 | TGTGCCAGCAGTTTTGCGGGGGGAGGAAAAGAGACCCAGTACTTC | CASSFAGGGKETQYF
many | TRBJ1-4 | TRBD1 | TRBV20-1 | TGCAGTGCTACGGGACAGCTGGATGAAAAACTGTTTTTT | CSATGQLDEKLFF
few | TRBJ1-2 | TRBD1 | TRBV5-1 | TGCGCCAGCAGCTTGGGACAGGGGGCGCCTGGCTACACCTTC | CASSLGQGAPGYTF
many | TRBJ2-6 | NA | TRBV7-2 | TGTGCCAGCAGCTCCTTCACGGGGGCCAACGTCCTGACTTTC | CASSSFTGANVLTF
NA | TRBJ2-6 | TRBD1 | TRBV2 | TGTGCCAGCAACCCGGACAGGGCTGGGGCCAACGTCCTGACTTTC | CASNPDRAGANVLTF
many | TRBJ2-3 | NA | TRBV2 | TGTGCCAGCAGTTTGGACTTCGATACGCAGTATTTT | CASSLDFDTQYF
few | TRBJ1-5 | TRBD1 | TRBV20-1 | TGCAGTGCTAGGTTGACAGGGCAGGGCAATCAGCCCCAGCATTTT | CSARLTGQGNQPQHF
few | TRBJ2-7 | NA | TRBV24-1 | TGTGCCACCAGTGATCTAAGTTCCTACGAGCAGTACTTC | CATSDLSSYEQYF
few | TRBJ2-3 | NA | TRBV9 | TGTGCCAGCAGCGGCTGGAAGGCAGATACGCAGTATTTT | CASSGWKADTQYF
NA | TRBJ1-2 | NA | TRBV4-1 | TGCGCCAGCAGCCAAGATAGTCGGTCCGGGGGATCTAACTATGGCTACACCTTC | CASSQDSRSGGSNYGYTF
NA | TRBJ1-4 | TRBD1 | TRBV14 | TGTGCCAGCAGCCCGACAATGACAGGGGGCGGTGAAAAACTGTTTTTT | CASSPTMTGGGEKLFF
once | TRBJ2-1 | TRBD2 | TRBV4-2 | TGTGCCAGCAGCCAAGATCCTAGCGGGAGAGCACGTAGCTCCTACAATGAGCAGTTCTTC | CASSQDPSGRARSSYNEQFF
NA | TRBJ2-7 | TRBD1 | TRBV7-2 | TGTGCCAGCAGCCAACCTGACAGGGCTTACTACGAGCAGTACTTC | CASSQPDRAYYEQYF
NA | TRBJ2-1 | TRBD2 | TRBV7-8 | TGTGCCAGCAGCTTAAGGGGGGGGACTAGCGGGGTTTCCTACAATGAGCAGTTCTTC | CASSLRGGTSGVSYNEQFF
many | TRBJ1-2 | NA | TRBV6-2/TRBV6-3 | TGTGCCAGCAGTTCTGAAAGGATAGACTATGGCTACACCTTC | CASSSERIDYGYTF
few | TRBJ1-2 | NA | TRBV28 | TGTGCCAGCAGTTTGGACCGGACGGCCTTTGGCTATGGCTACACCTTC | CASSLDRTAFGYGYTF
NA | TRBJ2-1 | TRBD2 | TRBV5-1 | TGCGCCAGCAGCTTGGTTCTGGCGGGGGGGACCAATGAGCAGTTCTTC | CASSLVLAGGTNEQFF
few | TRBJ1-1 | NA | TRBV7-3 | TGTGCCAGCAGCTTCAGTGAGTCCCCGAGGACTGAAGCTTTCTTT | CASSFSESPRTEAFF
NA | TRBJ2-1 | TRBD2 | TRBV18 | TGTGCCAGCTCTCCCCTAGCGGGGGGAGGCGGCGAGCAGTTCTTC | CASSPLAGGGGEQFF
NA | TRBJ2-1 | NA | TRBV6-5 | TGTGCCGGCAGTTACTCCCATGACTATCCCCTCCTTGTCCATGAGCAGTTCTTC | CAGSYSHDYPLLVHEQFF
NA | TRBJ2-1 | NA | TRBV3-1 | TGTGCCAGCAGCCAAGATCGTCGGGGGCTCACCTACAATGAGCAGTTCTTC | CASSQDRRGLTYNEQFF
once | TRBJ2-1 | NA | TRBV5-1 | TGCGCCAGCAGCACATTCAATGAGCAGTTCTTC | CASSTFNEQFF
few | TRBJ2-1 | TRBD1 | TRBV15 | TGTGCCACCAGCAGTTCCTACAGGGGGTTCAATGAGCAGTTCTTC | CATSSSYRGFNEQFF
NA | TRBJ2-1 | NA | TRBV25-1 | TGTGCCAGCAGTGTACGGGGTACTCGCAGCAATGAGCAGTTCTTC | CASSVRGTRSNEQFF
many | TRBJ2-5 | TRBD1 | TRBV5-1 | TGTGCCAGCAGCCTCGGACAGGTTCAAGAGACCCAGTACTTC | CASSLGQVQETQYF
few | TRBJ2-5 | TRBD2 | TRBV7-2 | TGTGCCAGCAGCTTAATGGGACTAGGGGTCCAAGAGACCCAGTACTTC | CASSLMGLGVQETQYF
many | TRBJ2-5 | TRBD1 | TRBV20-1 | TGCAGTGCTAAAACAGACAGGGAAGTAATCAGGGAGACCCAGTACTTC | CSAKTDREVIRETQYF